Listed below are T cell receptor beta chains from one sample, sequenced in a study of OX40 agonist ivuxolimab in advanced cancers. Using immunoSEQ multiplex PCR, the repertoire was profiled, and TCRdb retains in-frame clones only, with some absent. The sample carries 50,000 or so clones, 80% to 90% recorded once. This specimen consisted of CD4+ or CD8+ T cells sorted from blood, obtained in a trial of the OX40 agonist ivuxolimab. All receptors come from an adult with an advanced solid tumor such as melanoma, head and neck, liver or kidney cancer. The CDR3 runs from the conserved cysteine through the conserved F or W. The D gene is left open where the match is weak. Expanded clones get a size class; other rows say once, few or many, or leave the size out.

D	J	V	size	DNA	CDR3
TRBD1	TRBJ2-7	TRBV4-2	NA	TGTGCCAGCAGCCAAACCTCGACAGGGGACACCTACGAGCAGTACTTC	CASSQTSTGDTYEQYF
TRBD2	TRBJ2-3	TRBV19	few	TGTGCCAGTAGTATTCTAAGTCTGGGACTAGCGGAGACCACAGATACGCAGTATTTT	CASSILSLGLAETTDTQYF
TRBD1	TRBJ1-3	TRBV11-2	NA	TGTGCCAGCAGCTATACAGGGGGGAGCTCTGGAAACACCATATATTTT	CASSYTGGSSGNTIYF
TRBD1	TRBJ1-2	TRBV4-2	NA	TGTGCCAGCAGCCAAGATAAGGCAGGGGGCGCGGAGGGCTACACCTTC	CASSQDKAGGAEGYTF
NA	TRBJ1-2	TRBV29-1	NA	TGCAGCTCCGACGGGGGAAACTATGGCTACACCTTC	CSSDGGNYGYTF
TRBD2	TRBJ2-7	TRBV5-5	NA	TGTGCCAGCACCTGGGGGGGACTCGCCTACGAGCAGTACTTC	CASTWGGLAYEQYF
NA	TRBJ2-1	TRBV5-4	NA	TGTGCCAGCAGCTTTTCTAGCGTCAATGAGCAGTTCTTC	CASSFSSVNEQFF
TRBD2	TRBJ2-1	TRBV19	once	TGTGCCAGTAGTACCTTAGCGGGAGCGGTACGCAATGAGCAGTTCTTC	CASSTLAGAVRNEQFF
NA	TRBJ1-1	TRBV7-9	NA	TGTGCCAGCAGCTCCGGAAGGGGATTCGAGGGCACTGAAGCTTTCTTT	CASSSGRGFEGTEAFF
NA	TRBJ1-6	TRBV7-9	NA	TGTGCCAGCAGCTTTATAACAGCCTATAATTCACCCCTCCACTTT	CASSFITAYNSPLHF
NA	TRBJ1-5	TRBV5-6	NA	TGTGCCAGCAGTAAATCCCCCGACGGCAATCAGCCCCAGCATTTT	CASSKSPDGNQPQHF
NA	TRBJ1-4	TRBV19	NA	TGTGCCAGTAATGGCGGGACTATTGTTGAAAAACTGTTTTTT	CASNGGTIVEKLFF
NA	TRBJ1-1	TRBV6-5	NA	TGTGCCAGCAGTTACTCGATAGGAGAGATTGAAGCTTTCTTT	CASSYSIGEIEAFF
NA	TRBJ2-1	TRBV9	NA	TGTGCCAGCAGCGTAGTCTCACAGGGAGGAAATGAGCAGTTCTTC	CASSVVSQGGNEQFF
NA	TRBJ1-1	TRBV5-1	NA	TGCGCCAGCAGCTTGGGTCCGGGGCAGGGCATCACTGAAGCTTTCTTT	CASSLGPGQGITEAFF
NA	TRBJ2-5	TRBV6-5	NA	TGTGCCAGCAGTTACGATGACTCGCAAGAGACCCAGTACTTC	CASSYDDSQETQYF
TRBD1	TRBJ2-7	TRBV6-5	NA	TGTGCCAGCAGACCTCGGACAGGGCCCTACGAGCAGTACTTC	CASRPRTGPYEQYF
NA	TRBJ1-2	TRBV25-1	NA	TGTGCCAGCACCCCCGACAGCTATGGCTACACCTTC	CASTPDSYGYTF
TRBD2	TRBJ2-1	TRBV7-8	NA	TGTGCCAGCAGCTGGGGACTAGCGGGGTACAATGAGCAGTTCTTC	CASSWGLAGYNEQFF
NA	TRBJ2-6	TRBV10-3	once	TGTGCCATCAGTGAGTCGCAGATAGACAGCTCTGGGGCCAACGTCCTGACTTTC	CAISESQIDSSGANVLTF
NA	TRBJ1-2	TRBV6-5	NA	TGTGCCAGCAGCCCCCCCGGGTTACCTAACTATGGCTACACCTTC	CASSPPGLPNYGYTF
NA	TRBJ2-1	TRBV14	NA	TGTGCCAGCAGCCAAGATCTAAGCTCCTACAATGAGCAGTTCTTC	CASSQDLSSYNEQFF
NA	TRBJ2-7	TRBV6-8	NA	TGTGCCAGCAACTTCGGTAGCAGGATCTTC	CASNFGSRIF
NA	TRBJ1-4	TRBV5-4	NA	TGTGCCAGCAGTGCGGGGATCGGGGATGAAAAACTGTTTTTT	CASSAGIGDEKLFF
NA	TRBJ2-5	TRBV11-2	NA	TGTGCCAGCAGCTTAGTCGAGACCCAGTACTTC	CASSLVETQYF
NA	TRBJ2-7	TRBV7-8	NA	TGTGCCAGCAGCTTCCTGACAGGAGCCTCCTACGAGCAGTACTTC	CASSFLTGASYEQYF